A single sample is the source of the 26 T cell receptor beta chains below, sequenced in a study of regulatory T cells in long-lasting Graves disease. Sequencing libraries for TCR beta were prepared with iRepertoire HTBI primers and Arm-PCR of CDR3 regions. TCRdb re-called the multiplex PCR reads with MiXCR, one entry per CDR3 protein. The profile covers roughly 500,000 distinct CDR3 sequences, with 13% appearing a single time and about 9.1% taken by the ten largest. Time point here: newly diagnosed GD, antithyroid drugs for less than 3 months. Construction of the TCR library relied on RNA isolated from PBMCs. These data also featured in a second study, about T cells in Graves' hyperthyroidism and ophthalmopathy.

The source material was peripheral blood mononuclear cells (PBMCs), sampled at new diagnosis, from a patient treated with antithyroid drugs. These receptors were obtained from a young man with Graves disease.

The table lists this clonotype with a few counts. The rearrangement uses TRBV18 and TRBJ2-1; D gene ambiguous. The germline V gene has CDR1 KGHSH and CDR2 LQKENI. The CDR3 covers 15 residues. Trimming left V 4 bases short and J 2 bases short, with 12 bases between. CDR3 loop: CASSLTRRPYNEQFF. In DNA, the CDR3 is TGTGCCAGCTCACTTACAAGGCGGCCCTACAATGAGCAGTTCTTC.

This clonotype was recorded many times. The V call is TRBV20-1, the J call TRBJ1-1; D may be TRBD1 (5 bases). The CDR3 totals 14 residues. V gave up 3 bases and J gave up 0 bases, with 11 bases separating them. Germline values: CDR1 DFQATT, CDR2 SNEGSKA (reference sequence). The CDR3 DNA reads TGCAGTGCTAGTGAGGGGCAGATGAACACTGAAGCTTTCTTT. Translating it yields CSASEGQMNTEAFF.

This clonotype was observed at least ten times. This chain joins TRBV24-1 and TRBJ2-1, with a possible D match to TRBD1 (6 bases). This CDR3 is built from 15 residues. CDR1 is KGHDR, CDR2 SFDVKD, per germline. V lost 3 bases to trimming and J lost 3 bases, with 11 bases between them. This CDR3 reads CATSDPRTDYNEQFF. The CDR3 region has the DNA TGTGCCACCAGTGATCCCAGGACAGACTACAATGAGCAGTTCTTC.

This clonotype was seen repeatedly, ten times or more. This rearrangement joins TRBV27 to TRBJ1-2; D is ambiguous. The germline V gene has CDR1 MNHEY and CDR2 SMNVEV (reference sequence). The CDR3 is 14 residues long. V lost 3 bases to trimming and J lost 7 bases, with 15 bases between them. Written as DNA, the CDR3 is TGTGCCAGCAGTTTGGAGGGAGGTACCTCTGGCTACACCTTC. Translating it yields CASSLEGGTSGYTF.

This clonotype was observed a few times. A read error may be the cause here, since a much bigger clone is one base away. The V call is TRBV6-2 or TRBV6-3, the J call TRBJ2-6, with D possibly being TRBD1 (5 bases). CDR1 and CDR2 from the germline V gene are MNHEY and SVGEGT. This CDR3 spans 15 amino acids. This chain's CDR3 is CASSRPSPGANALTF. The CDR3 nucleotides read TGTGCCAGCAGTCGGCCTTCCCCTGGGGCCAACGCCCTGACTTTC.

This clonotype occurred many times. The chain employs TRBV5-1 and TRBJ1-1; D possibly corresponds to TRBD1 (6 bases). The CDR3 covers 15 residues. From germline, CDR1 is SGHRS and CDR2 YFSETQ. V was shortened by 4 bases and J by 4 bases, with 17 bases between the two germline ends. CDR3 protein: CASSPQQGRGTEAFF. In DNA form, the CDR3 reads TGCGCCAGCAGCCCCCAACAGGGTAGGGGCACTGAAGCTTTCTTT.

This clonotype was counted at least ten times. CDR3 protein: CAISEEGDEQYF. In nucleotides, the CDR3 is TGTGCCATCAGTGAGGAAGGGGACGAGCAGTACTTC. The chain joins TRBV10-3 to TRBJ2-7, with D tentatively TRBD1 (5 bases). The length of the CDR3 is 12 residues. V was shortened by 2 bases and J by 5 bases, with 7 bases between the two germline ends. CDR1 ENHRY and CDR2 SYGVKD come from the germline V gene.

The table lists this clonotype with a few counts. The rearrangement joins TRBV29-1 to TRBJ1-5; D unclear. V was shortened by 0 bases and J by 7 bases, with 7 bases between the two germline ends. The CDR3 runs 12 residues. The germline V gene has CDR1 SQVTM and CDR2 ANQGSEA. The CDR3 bases are TGCAGCGTTGAAGACGGGGTCCAGCCCCAGCATTTT. As protein: CSVEDGVQPQHF.

This clonotype was observed at least ten times. V and J are TRBV20-1 and TRBJ2-3; maybe TRBD1 (6 bases). The germline gives CDR1 DFQATT, CDR2 SNEGSKA (reference sequence). CDR3 length: 13 residues. Trimming pared 5 bases from V and 0 bases from J, leaving 9 bases between. CDR3 loop: CSAGQFSTDTQYF. In nucleotides, the CDR3 is TGCAGTGCTGGACAGTTTAGCACAGATACGCAGTATTTT.

This clonotype was counted at least ten times. The chain employs TRBV11-3 and TRBJ2-5, with D unclear. V was shortened by 2 bases and J by 1 base, with 8 bases between the two germline ends. Germline V lookup: CDR1 SGHNT, CDR2 YENEEA. CDR3 length: 14 residues. CDR3 protein: CASSLSGGQETQYF. CDR3 DNA: TGTGCCAGCAGCTTATCTGGCGGCCAAGAGACCCAGTACTTC. The full variable domain, with the rest looked up from reference TRBV11-3 and TRBJ2-5, is EAGVVQSPRYKIIEKKQPVAFWCNPISGHNTLYWYLQNLGQGPELLIRYENEEAVDDSQLPKDRFSAERLKGVDSTLKIQPAELGDSAVYLCASSLSGGQETQYFGPGTRLLVL.

This clonotype was found many times. The chain couples TRBV5-1 to TRBJ1-1, with no clear D. Looked up from germline, CDR1 is SGHRS and CDR2 is YFSETQ. CDR3 length: 11 amino acids. V shed 1 base and J shed 7 bases, with 5 bases lying between them. Here the CDR3 reads CASSLHNEAFF. For the CDR3, the DNA is TGCGCCAGCAGCTTGCATAATGAAGCTTTCTTT.

The chain couples TRBV19 to TRBJ2-3; 9 bases map to TRBD2. The CDR3 consists of 18 residues. CDR1 is LNHDA, CDR2 SQIVND, per germline (reference sequence). V dropped 5 bases and J dropped 0; count of bases not matched to a gene: 12. CDR3 in amino acids: CASSPEASGTFSTDTQYF. The CDR3 coding sequence is TGTGCCAGTAGTCCGGAGGCTAGCGGGACCTTTAGCACAGATACGCAGTATTTT.

This clonotype was observed at least ten times. The chain joins TRBV2 to TRBJ2-3; 14 positions agree with TRBD2. CDR3 length: 18 residues. Germline assignment: CDR1 SNHLY and CDR2 FYNNEI. V lost 2 bases, J lost 5 bases, and 9 bases stayed unmatched. The CDR3 region has the DNA TGTGCCAGCAGTGAATCCGCCAGGGGACTAGCGGGAGTAGATACGCAGTATTTT. It codes for CASSESARGLAGVDTQYF. Full variable domain (rest looked up from reference TRBV2 and TRBJ2-3): EPEVTQTPSHQVTQMGQEVILRCVPISNHLYFYWYRQILGQKVEFLVSFYNNEISEKSEIFDDQFSVERPDGSNFTLKIRSTKLEDSAMYFCASSESARGLAGVDTQYFGPGTRLTVL.

This clonotype was seen ten or more times. The rearrangement uses TRBV29-1 and TRBJ2-6; 7 nucleotides align to TRBD2. Germline trimming cut 8 bases from V and 2 bases from J; bases unmatched to any gene: 6. From germline, CDR1 is SQVTM and CDR2 ANQGSEA. There are 14 residues in the CDR3. CDR3 sequence reads: CSPRGGTGANVLTF. DNA of the CDR3: TGCAGCCCCCGGGGAGGGACTGGGGCCAACGTCCTGACTTTC.

This clonotype was counted many times. The rearrangement joins TRBV10-3 to TRBJ1-3; D gene uncertain. CDR1 is ENHRY, CDR2 SYGVKD, per germline. The CDR3 runs to 13 residues. V was cut by 7 bases and J by 3 bases, with 10 bases left in between. The CDR3 DNA is TGTGCCATCAAATCCGAGGGTGGAAACACCATATATTTT. Protein product: CAIKSEGGNTIYF.

In this sample, this clonotype turned up many times. The chain uses TRBV7-9 and TRBJ2-7; 7 bases match TRBD1. J lost 0 bases, V lost 6 bases, and 8 bases had no gene match. Germline V CDR1 and CDR2: SEHNR, FQNEAQ (reference sequence). The CDR3 loop spans 15 amino acids. In DNA, the CDR3 is TGTGCCAGCAGTTCCCGCAGGGGGTACTCCTACGAGCAGTACTTC. This codes for CASSSRRGYSYEQYF.

This clonotype was observed a handful of times. The chain couples TRBV6-1 to TRBJ2-1, with 7 bases matching TRBD2. The CDR3 covers 11 residues. V trimming: 9 bases; J trimming: 9 bases; junction bases outside the gene matches: 5. From germline, CDR1 is MNHNS and CDR2 SASEGT. The CDR3: CASVREVEQFF. For the CDR3, the DNA is TGTGCCAGTGTCCGGGAGGTTGAGCAGTTCTTC.

This clonotype was detected many times. This rearrangement joins TRBV27 to TRBJ2-7; D is perhaps TRBD2 (6 bases). The ends were cut back, 6 bases at V and 7 bases at J, with 16 bases in the middle. Germline CDR1 MNHEY, CDR2 SMNVEV (reference sequence). The CDR3 consists of 13 residues. The CDR3 DNA follows: TGTGCCAGCAGCCAGACTAGTTCCGCAGAGCAGTACTTC. This encodes CASSQTSSAEQYF.

The table lists this clonotype with many counts. The chain is built from TRBV6-2 or TRBV6-3 and TRBJ2-3; TRBD2 aligns across 12 bases. This CDR3 contains 17 residues. Germline trimming cut 7 bases from V and 0 bases from J; bases unmatched to any gene: 8. Germline loops: CDR1 MNHEY, CDR2 SVGEGT. CDR3 loop: CASIGTSGYSSTDTQYF. CDR3 DNA: TGTGCCAGCATCGGGACTAGCGGGTACTCTAGCACAGATACGCAGTATTTT.

The rearrangement joins TRBV10-1 to TRBJ2-3; no clear D gene. CDR1 is WNHNN and CDR2 is SYGVQD in the germline V gene (reference sequence). The V gene lost 10 bases and the J gene lost 0 bases, with 14 bases spanning the gap. The CDR3 sequence is 14 residues long. CDR3 in amino acids: CATKPVRSTDTQYF. The CDR3 bases are TGCGCCACTAAGCCGGTGCGGAGCACAGATACGCAGTATTTT.

This clonotype has a handful of counts. CDR3 DNA sequence: TGTGCCAGTAGTAAGGGCAGGGGCCCGGAGGAGCTGTTTTTT. It translates to CASSKGRGPEELFF. The chain uses TRBV19 and TRBJ2-2; D possibly corresponds to TRBD1 (6 bases). The length of the CDR3 is 14 residues. CDR1 and CDR2 from the germline V gene are LNHDA and SQIVND (reference sequence). Between the trimmed V and J ends, which lost 4 bases and 10 bases, there was a span of 16 bases. Full variable domain (missing parts from reference TRBV19 and TRBJ2-2): DGGITQSPKYLFRKEGQNVTLSCEQNLNHDAMYWYRQDPGQGLRLIYYSQIVNDFQKGDIAEGYSVSREKKESFPLTVTSAQKNPTAFYLCASSKGRGPEELFFGEGSRLTVL.

This clonotype appeared many times. The chain employs TRBV5-6 and TRBJ2-1; no reliable D call. Germline V CDR1 and CDR2: SGHDT, YYEEEE. V was shortened by 4 bases and J by 9 bases, with 8 bases between the two germline ends. The CDR3 has 11 residues. The CDR3 spells CASSGGGEQFF. CDR3 bases: TGTGCCAGCAGCGGCGGCGGTGAGCAGTTCTTC.

This clonotype was observed many times. The chain uses TRBV20-1 and TRBJ2-7, with 8 bases that match TRBD2. Germline V gives CDR1 DFQATT, CDR2 SNEGSKA (reference sequence). V shed 5 bases and J 3 bases; nucleotides not matched to a gene: 6. The CDR3 has 13 residues. CDR3 nucleotide sequence: TGCAGTGCTGGGCCGGCGGGAGGCTACGAGCAGTACTTC. Protein: CSAGPAGGYEQYF.

This clonotype has ten or more counts. The V and J genes are TRBV29-1 and TRBJ2-7; maybe TRBD2 (6 bases). The CDR3 contains 13 residues. V was shortened by 4 bases and J by 0 bases, with 10 bases between the two germline ends. The germline gives CDR1 SQVTM, CDR2 ANQGSEA. CDR3 sequence (DNA): TGCAGCGTTGGTCCTAGCGACTCCTACGAGCAGTACTTC. This translates into CSVGPSDSYEQYF.

This clonotype was observed at least ten times. The chain joins TRBV29-1 to TRBJ2-3; D unclear. CDR1 is SQVTM, CDR2 ANQGSEA, per germline. This CDR3 is 12 amino acids long. Trimming removed 1 base at V and 6 bases at J, with 8 bases between. The CDR3 reads CSVEGGSDTQYF. The DNA for the CDR3 is TGCAGCGTTGAAGGTGGTTCCGATACGCAGTATTTT.

This clonotype has a count of ten or more. The CDR3 sequence is CASSPGLAGVETQYF. The CDR3 bases are TGTGCCAGCAGCCCGGGACTAGCGGGAGTGGAGACCCAGTACTTC. The rearrangement uses TRBV11-2 and TRBJ2-5; 14 positions agree with TRBD2. With V trimmed by 5 bases and J by 5 bases, 4 bases remained unmatched. CDR1 is SGHAT, CDR2 FQNNGV, per germline. This CDR3 spans 15 amino acids.